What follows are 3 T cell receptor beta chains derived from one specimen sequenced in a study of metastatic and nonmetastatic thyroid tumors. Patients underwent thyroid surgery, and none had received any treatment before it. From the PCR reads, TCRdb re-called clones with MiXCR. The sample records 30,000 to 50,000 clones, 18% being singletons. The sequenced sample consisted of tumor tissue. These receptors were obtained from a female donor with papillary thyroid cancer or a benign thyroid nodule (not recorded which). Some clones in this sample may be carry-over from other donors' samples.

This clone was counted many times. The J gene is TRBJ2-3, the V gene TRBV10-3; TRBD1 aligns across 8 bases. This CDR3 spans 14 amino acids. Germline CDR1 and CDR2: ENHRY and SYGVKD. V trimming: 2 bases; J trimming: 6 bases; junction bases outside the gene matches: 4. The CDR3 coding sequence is TGTGCCATCAGTGAGACAGGGGGTGATGATACGCAGTATTTT. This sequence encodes CAISETGGDDTQYF.

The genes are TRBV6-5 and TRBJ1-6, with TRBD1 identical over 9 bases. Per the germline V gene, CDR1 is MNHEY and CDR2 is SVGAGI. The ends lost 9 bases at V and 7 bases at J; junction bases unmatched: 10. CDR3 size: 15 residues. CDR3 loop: CARSTRGTGNSPLHF. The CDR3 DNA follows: TGTGCCAGAAGTACACGAGGGACAGGGAATTCACCCCTCCACTTT.

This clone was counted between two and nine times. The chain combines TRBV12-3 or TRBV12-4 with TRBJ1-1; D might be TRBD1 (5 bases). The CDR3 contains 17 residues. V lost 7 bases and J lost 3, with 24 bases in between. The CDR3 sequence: CASNPSTAGHAYTEAFF. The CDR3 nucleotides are TGTGCCAGCAACCCCTCTACTGCGGGGCATGCCTACACTGAAGCTTTCTTT.